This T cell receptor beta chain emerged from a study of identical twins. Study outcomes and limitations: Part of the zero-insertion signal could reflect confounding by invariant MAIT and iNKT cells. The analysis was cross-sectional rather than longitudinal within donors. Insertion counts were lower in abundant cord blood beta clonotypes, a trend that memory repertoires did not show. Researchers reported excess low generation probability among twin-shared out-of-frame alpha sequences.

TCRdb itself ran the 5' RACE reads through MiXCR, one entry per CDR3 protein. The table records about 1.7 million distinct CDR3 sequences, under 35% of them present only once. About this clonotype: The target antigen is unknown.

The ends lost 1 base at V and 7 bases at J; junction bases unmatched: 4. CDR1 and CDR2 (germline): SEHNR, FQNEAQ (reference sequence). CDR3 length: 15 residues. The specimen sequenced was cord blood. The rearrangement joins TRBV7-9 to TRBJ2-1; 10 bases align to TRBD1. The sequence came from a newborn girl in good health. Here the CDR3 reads CASSLVGQGENEQFF. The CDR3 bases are TGTGCCAGCAGCTTAGTCGGACAGGGGGAGAATGAGCAGTTCTTC.